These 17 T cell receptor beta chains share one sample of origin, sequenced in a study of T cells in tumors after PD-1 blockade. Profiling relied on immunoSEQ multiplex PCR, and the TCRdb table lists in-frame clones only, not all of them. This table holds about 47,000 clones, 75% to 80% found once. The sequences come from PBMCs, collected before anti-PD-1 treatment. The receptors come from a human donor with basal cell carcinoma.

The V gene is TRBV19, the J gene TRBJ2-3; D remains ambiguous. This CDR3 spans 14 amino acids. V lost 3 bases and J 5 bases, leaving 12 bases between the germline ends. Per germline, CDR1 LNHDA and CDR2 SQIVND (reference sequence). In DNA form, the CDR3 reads TGTGCCAGTAGTATGGGTGGTCCCGGAGATACGCAGTATTTT. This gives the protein CASSMGGPGDTQYF.

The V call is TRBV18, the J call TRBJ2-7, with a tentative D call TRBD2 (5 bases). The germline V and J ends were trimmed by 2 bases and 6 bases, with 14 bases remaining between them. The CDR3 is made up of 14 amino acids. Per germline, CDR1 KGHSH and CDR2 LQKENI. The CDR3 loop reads CASSPTSGASEQYF. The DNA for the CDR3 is TGTGCCAGCTCACCAACCAGCGGAGCTTCCGAGCAGTACTTC.

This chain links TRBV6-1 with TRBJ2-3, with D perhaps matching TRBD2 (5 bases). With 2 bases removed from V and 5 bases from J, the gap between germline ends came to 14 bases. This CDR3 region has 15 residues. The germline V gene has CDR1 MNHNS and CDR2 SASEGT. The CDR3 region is CASSELLAREDTQYF. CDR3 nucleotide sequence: TGTGCCAGCAGTGAACTCCTAGCCCGGGAAGATACGCAGTATTTT.

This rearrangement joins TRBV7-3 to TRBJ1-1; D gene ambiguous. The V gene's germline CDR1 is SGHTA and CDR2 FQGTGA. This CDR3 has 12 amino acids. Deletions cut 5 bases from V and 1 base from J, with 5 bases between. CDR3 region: CASSTGNTEAFF. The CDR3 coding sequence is TGTGCCAGCAGCACTGGGAACACTGAAGCTTTCTTT.

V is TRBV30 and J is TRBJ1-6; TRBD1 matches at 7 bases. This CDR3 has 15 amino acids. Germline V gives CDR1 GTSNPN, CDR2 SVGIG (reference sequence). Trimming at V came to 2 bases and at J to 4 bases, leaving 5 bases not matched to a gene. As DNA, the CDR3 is TGTGCCTGGAGTCCCCGGACAGGATATAATTCACCCCTCCACTTT. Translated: CAWSPRTGYNSPLHF. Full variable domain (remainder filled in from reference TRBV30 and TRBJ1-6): SQTIHQWPATLVQPVGSPLSLECTVEGTSNPNLYWYRQAAGRGLQLLFYSVGIGQISSEVPQNLSASRPQDRQFILSSKKLLLSDSGFYLCAWSPRTGYNSPLHFGNGTRLTVT.

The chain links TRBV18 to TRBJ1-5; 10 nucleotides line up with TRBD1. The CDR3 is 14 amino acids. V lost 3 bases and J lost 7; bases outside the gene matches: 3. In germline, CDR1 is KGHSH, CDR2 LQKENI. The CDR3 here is CASSPDRGQQPQHF. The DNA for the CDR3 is TGTGCCAGCTCACCCGACAGGGGGCAACAGCCCCAGCATTTT.

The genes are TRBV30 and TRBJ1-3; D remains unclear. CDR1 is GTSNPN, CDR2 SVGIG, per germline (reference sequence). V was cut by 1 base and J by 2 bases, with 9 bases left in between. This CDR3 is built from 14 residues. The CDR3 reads CAWSAIGTGNTIYF. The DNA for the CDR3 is TGTGCCTGGAGTGCCATAGGTACTGGAAACACCATATATTTT.

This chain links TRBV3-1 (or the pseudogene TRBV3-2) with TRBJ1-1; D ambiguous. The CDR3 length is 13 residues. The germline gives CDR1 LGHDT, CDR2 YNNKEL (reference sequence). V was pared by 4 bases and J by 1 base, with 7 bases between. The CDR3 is CASSPQKNTEAFF. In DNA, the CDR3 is TGTGCCAGCAGCCCACAGAAGAACACTGAAGCTTTCTTT.

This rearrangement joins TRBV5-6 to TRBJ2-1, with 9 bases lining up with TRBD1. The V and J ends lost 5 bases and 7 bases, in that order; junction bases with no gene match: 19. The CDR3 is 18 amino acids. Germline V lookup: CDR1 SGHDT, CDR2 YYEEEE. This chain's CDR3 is CASRSGPTLGQGVNEQFF. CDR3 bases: TGTGCCAGCAGAAGCGGGCCGACTTTGGGACAGGGTGTAAATGAGCAGTTCTTC.

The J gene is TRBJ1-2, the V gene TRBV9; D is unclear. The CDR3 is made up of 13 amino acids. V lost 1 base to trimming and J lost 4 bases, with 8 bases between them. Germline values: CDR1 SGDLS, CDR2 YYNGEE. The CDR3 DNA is TGTGCCAGCAGCGTAAGGGCCGCCTATGGCTACACCTTC. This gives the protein CASSVRAAYGYTF.

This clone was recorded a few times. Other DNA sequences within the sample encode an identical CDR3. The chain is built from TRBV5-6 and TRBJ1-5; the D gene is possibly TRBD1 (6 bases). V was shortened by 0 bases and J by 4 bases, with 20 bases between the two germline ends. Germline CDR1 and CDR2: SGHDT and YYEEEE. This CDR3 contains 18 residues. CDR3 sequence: CASSLEGGGGFRNQPQHF. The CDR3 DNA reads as TGTGCCAGCAGCTTGGAGGGAGGGGGTGGCTTTCGGAATCAGCCCCAGCATTTT.

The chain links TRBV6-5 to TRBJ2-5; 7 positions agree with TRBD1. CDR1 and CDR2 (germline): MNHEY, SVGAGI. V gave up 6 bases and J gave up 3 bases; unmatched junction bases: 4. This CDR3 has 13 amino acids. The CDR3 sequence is CASRKTGKETQYF. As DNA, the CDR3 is TGTGCCAGCAGAAAGACAGGGAAAGAGACCCAGTACTTC.

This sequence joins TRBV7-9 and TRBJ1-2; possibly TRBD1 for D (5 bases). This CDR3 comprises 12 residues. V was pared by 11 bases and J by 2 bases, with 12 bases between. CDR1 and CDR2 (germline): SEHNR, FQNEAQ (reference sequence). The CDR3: CAGAVINYGYTF. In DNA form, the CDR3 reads TGTGCCGGGGCAGTGATAAACTATGGCTACACCTTC.

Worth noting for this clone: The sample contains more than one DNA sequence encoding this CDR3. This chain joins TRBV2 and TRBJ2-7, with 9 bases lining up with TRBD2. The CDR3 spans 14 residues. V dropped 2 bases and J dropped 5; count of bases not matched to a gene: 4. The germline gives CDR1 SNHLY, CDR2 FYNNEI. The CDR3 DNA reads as TGTGCCAGCAGTGAAAGTAGCGGGAGAAACGAGCAGTACTTC. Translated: CASSESSGRNEQYF. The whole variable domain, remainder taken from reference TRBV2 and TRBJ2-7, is EPEVTQTPSHQVTQMGQEVILRCVPISNHLYFYWYRQILGQKVEFLVSFYNNEISEKSEIFDDQFSVERPDGSNFTLKIRSTKLEDSAMYFCASSESSGRNEQYFGPGTRLTVT.

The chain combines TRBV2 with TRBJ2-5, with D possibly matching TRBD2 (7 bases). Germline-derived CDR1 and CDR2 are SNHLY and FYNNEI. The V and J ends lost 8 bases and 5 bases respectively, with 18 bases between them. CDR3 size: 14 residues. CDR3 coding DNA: TGTGCCAGCCGCAGCTGGGGAGGGGGGGAGACCCAGTACTTC. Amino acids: CASRSWGGGETQYF. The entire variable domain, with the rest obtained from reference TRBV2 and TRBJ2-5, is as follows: EPEVTQTPSHQVTQMGQEVILRCVPISNHLYFYWYRQILGQKVEFLVSFYNNEISEKSEIFDDQFSVERPDGSNFTLKIRSTKLEDSAMYFCASRSWGGGETQYFGPGTRLLVL.

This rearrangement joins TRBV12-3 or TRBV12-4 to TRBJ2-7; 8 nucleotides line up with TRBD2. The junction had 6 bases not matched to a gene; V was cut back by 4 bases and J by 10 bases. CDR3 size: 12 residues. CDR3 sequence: CASSYGGGRQYF. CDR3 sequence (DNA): TGTGCCAGCAGTTACGGGGGGGGCCGACAGTACTTC.

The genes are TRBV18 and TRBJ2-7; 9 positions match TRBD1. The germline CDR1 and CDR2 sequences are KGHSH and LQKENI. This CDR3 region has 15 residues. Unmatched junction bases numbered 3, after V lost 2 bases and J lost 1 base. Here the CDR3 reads CASSPWDRESYEQYF. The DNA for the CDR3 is TGTGCCAGCTCACCATGGGACAGGGAATCCTACGAGCAGTACTTC.